A single T cell receptor beta chain is shown here with its context. What it binds is unknown. This entry is derived from a study of cytomegalovirus exposure and HLA in healthy donors. Study information: HLA-typed donors were the source of about 85 million unique TCRs held in an early data release.

The germline V and J ends were trimmed by 5 bases and 8 bases, with 18 bases remaining between them. The CDR3 extends over 14 amino acids. The germline V gene encodes CDR1 SEHNR and CDR2 FQNEAQ (reference sequence). Vbeta (60) and Jbeta (13) primers were used in the PCR. Clones were sequenced by immunoSEQ multiplex PCR, and TCRdb holds only the in-frame ones, with some missing. The sample lists around 100,000 clones; under 85% were seen once. Findings and limits, study-wide: In a later analysis, at a false discovery rate of 0.05, approximately 18,000 TCR beta sequences were associated with HLA alleles. A later analysis reportedly identified an Asian-associated ancestry cluster as carrying fewer N-insertions than the approximately 670-donor mean. TCR beta chains associated with HLA were, in a later analysis, more clonally expanded than equally common others.

The source is a woman in her thirties or forties in good health and CMV-seropositive. The material sequenced was PBMCs. The V gene is TRBV7-9, the J gene TRBJ1-2; D possibly corresponds to TRBD1 (6 bases). CDR3 DNA: TGTGCCAGCAGCCCGGGGGGAGGGGACATCGGCTACACCTTC. This codes for CASSPGGGDIGYTF.